This TCR beta chain was documented in a study of response to subunit inactivated influenza vaccine (dated by TCRdb to between 2018 and 2020). For the wider study: Deep quantitative profiling of the T cell receptor repertoire was used in the study to follow responses to a trivalent subunit inactivated influenza vaccine.

V loses 2 bases, J loses 4 bases, and the germline ends lie 22 bases apart. The CDR3 numbers 18 residues from cysteine through phenylalanine. The only DNA kept is the CDR3, 54 bases in frame from the first base. From the germline V gene (reference sequence), CDR1 is LNHNV and CDR2 is YYDKDF. A word on this clonotype: Its specific antigen is unknown. No base quality information exists; no much larger clone differs at one position.

The full study reports these points: The authors suggested that each seasonal influenza vaccination may recruit only a limited number of new T cells.

Libraries came from RT-PCR. Sequenced using an Illumina HiSeq 2500. TCRdb handled the public reads itself, with Q25 trimming in fastp and clone calling in MiXCR, and kept productive beta chains. One record per CDR3 amino acid sequence lists the most common genes and DNA. Here the sample has 800,000 or so distinct CDR3 sequences; 21% occur a single time. The ten largest clones take up roughly 10% of the sample. The rearranged chain carries TRBV15 and TRBJ2-3; TRBD2 is perhaps the D gene, given 6 matching bases. The sequenced sample was PBMCs from blood, obtained more than 4 days after vaccination. The TCR was taken from a man in his fifties who received an inactivated influenza vaccine. Donor details come from another sample of the same person, matched by shared clones. The nucleotide sequence reads as follows: TGTGCCACCAGCAGATCTCCGGGTGGGGGGAGCCCCGCAGATACGCAGTATTTT. It specifies CATSRSPGGGSPADTQYF.